Sequencing of this T cell receptor beta chain was carried out in a study of T cell changes during pregnancy in multiple sclerosis. Repertoires were generated with immunoSEQ multiplex PCR, while TCRdb's copy carries only in-frame clones and drops some. Of approximately 97,000 clones in the sample, roughly 91% were seen once. This clone was recorded only once. In germline, CDR1 is MGHRA, CDR2 YSYEKL. This CDR3 is 16 amino acids long. V lost 0 bases to trimming and J lost 1 base, with 12 bases between them. Sequenced material: peripheral blood, taken after pregnancy. The chain combines TRBV4-1 with TRBJ1-1; D unclear. The source is a female donor in good health, enrolled as a control in a pregnancy study. The CDR3 region is CASSQEGRESNTEAFF. As DNA, the CDR3 is TGCGCCAGCAGCCAAGAAGGGAGGGAATCGAACACTGAAGCTTTCTTT.